These 32 T cell receptor beta chains were sequenced from one sample in a study of T-cell reconstitution after alpha-beta-depleted transplantation in children. Unique molecular identifiers featured in how the TCRbeta library was prepared. TCRdb ran MiXCR on the PCR reads and lists one entry per CDR3 protein. The data contain some 240,000 distinct CDR3 sequences, roughly a tenth of them singletons. The sequences come from PBMCs from the stem cell graft donor, collected from the stem cell graft. Receptors were obtained from a human donor who donated a stem cell graft to a child with SCID.

This clonotype occurred many times. The chain links TRBV7-8 to TRBJ2-3; D may correspond to TRBD1 or TRBD2 (5 bases each). This CDR3 contains 17 residues. The V gene's germline CDR1 is SGHVS and CDR2 FQNEAQ. With 8 bases removed from V and 0 bases from J, the gap between germline ends came to 21 bases. The CDR3 reads CASRSGLAAFSTDTQYF. DNA of the CDR3: TGTGCCAGCCGATCGGGGCTAGCAGCGTTTAGCACAGATACGCAGTATTTT.

Ten or more counts support this clonotype. J is TRBJ2-7 and V is TRBV4-2, with D possibly being TRBD2 (5 bases). The length of the CDR3 is 15 residues. V was clipped by 0 bases and J by 2 bases, with 11 bases between them. Germline lookup yields CDR1 LGHNA and CDR2 YNFKEQ. CDR3 nucleotides: TGTGCCAGCAGCCAAGATATAAGCGGTGCCTACGAGCAGTACTTC. Its translation: CASSQDISGAYEQYF.

In this sample, this clonotype turned up many times. The gene calls are TRBV7-2 and TRBJ2-3, with D possibly being TRBD1 or TRBD2 (5 bases each). There are 14 residues in the CDR3. Germline V gene data show CDR1 as SGHTA and CDR2 as FQGNSA. Trimming stripped 3 bases from V and 5 bases from J, with 12 bases between. The CDR3 protein is CASSLGTLGDTQYF. The CDR3, as DNA: TGTGCCAGCAGCTTGGGGACCCTCGGAGATACGCAGTATTTT.

This clonotype has ten or more counts. The chain carries TRBV29-1 and TRBJ1-2; D is unresolved. The CDR3 spans 16 residues. Trimming stripped 2 bases from V and 8 bases from J, with 24 bases between. Germline V lookup: CDR1 SQVTM, CDR2 ANQGSEA. CDR3 sequence: CSVELTSGRDSRGYTF. The CDR3 DNA sequence: TGCAGCGTTGAACTTACATCGGGAAGGGATTCCCGCGGCTACACCTTC.

This clonotype was recorded many times. The chain has TRBV20-1 and TRBJ2-5; 8 positions match TRBD2. This CDR3 region has 16 residues. Losses at the gene ends were 0 bases for V and 0 bases for J; bases not matched to a gene: 6. Looked up from germline, CDR1 is DFQATT and CDR2 is SNEGSKA (reference sequence). CDR3 residues: CSAREVPGGDQETQYF. CDR3 sequence (DNA): TGCAGTGCTAGAGAAGTACCGGGGGGGGACCAAGAGACCCAGTACTTC.

This clonotype appeared many times. The genes are TRBV6-2 or TRBV6-3 and TRBJ2-2; 16 bases fit TRBD2. This CDR3 has 18 amino acids. V gave up 2 bases and J gave up 0 bases; unmatched junction bases: 0. The germline CDR1 and CDR2 sequences are MNHEY and SVGEGT. CDR3 bases: TGTGCCAGCAGTTACGGGACTAGCGGGGGGGCGAACACCGGGGAGCTGTTTTTT. Translating it yields CASSYGTSGGANTGELFF.

This clonotype was detected ten times or more. The rearrangement links TRBV12-3 or TRBV12-4 to TRBJ1-1; perhaps TRBD1 as D (5 bases). V shed 6 bases and J shed 4 bases, with 15 bases lying between them. The CDR3 covers 14 residues. The CDR3 DNA sequence: TGTGCCAGCAGCATCTGGGGGTCAGGCACTGAAGCTTTCTTT. Protein product: CASSIWGSGTEAFF.

A few counts support this clonotype. The J gene is TRBJ1-1, the V gene TRBV25-1, with 10 bases lining up with TRBD1. The V gene end was trimmed by 4 bases and the J gene end by 5 bases; junction bases not matched to a gene: 7. The germline V gene encodes CDR1 MGHDK and CDR2 SYGVNS. The CDR3 contains 15 residues. The CDR3 bases are TGTGCCAGCAGTGCACCGGGACAGGGGCCTACTGAAGCTTTCTTT. Residues: CASSAPGQGPTEAFF.

There are many counts of this clonotype. This chain connects TRBV6-2 or TRBV6-3 to TRBJ2-3; D unclear. Germline V gene lookup returns CDR1 MNHEY and CDR2 SVGEGT. The CDR3 consists of 11 residues. Trimming pared 8 bases from V and 3 bases from J, leaving 6 bases between. The CDR3 spells CASGRTDTQYF. The CDR3 nucleotides read TGTGCCAGCGGAAGGACAGATACGCAGTATTTT.

This clonotype has ten or more counts. This rearrangement joins TRBV5-1 to TRBJ2-1; no definite D call. This CDR3 spans 11 amino acids. V dropped 5 bases and J dropped 7 bases, with 7 bases sitting between them. The germline gives CDR1 SGHRS, CDR2 YFSETQ. CDR3 amino acids: CASSRVNEQFF. CDR3 DNA: TGCGCCAGCAGTCGGGTTAATGAGCAGTTCTTC.

This clonotype has a count of ten or more. The chain employs TRBV2 and TRBJ2-5; TRBD1 might be the D (5 bases). The V end was cut by 3 bases, the J end by 0 bases, with 14 bases between. Germline CDR1 reads SNHLY; CDR2 reads FYNNEI. This CDR3 is built from 16 residues. The CDR3 spells CASSEGAGLYQETQYF. The CDR3 DNA is TGTGCCAGCAGTGAGGGTGCAGGGCTGTACCAAGAGACCCAGTACTTC. Based on the CDR3 plus reference TRBV2 and TRBJ2-5, the full variable domain is EPEVTQTPSHQVTQMGQEVILRCVPISNHLYFYWYRQILGQKVEFLVSFYNNEISEKSEIFDDQFSVERPDGSNFTLKIRSTKLEDSAMYFCASSEGAGLYQETQYFGPGTRLLVL.

DNA of the CDR3: TGTGCCATCAGTGAGTCGAGAGAAGGGCCCCAGCATTTT. It yields the protein CAISESREGPQHF. The gene calls are TRBV10-3 and TRBJ1-5; D unresolved. V was clipped by 0 bases and J by 9 bases, with 9 bases between them. This CDR3 comprises 13 residues. Looked up from germline, CDR1 is ENHRY and CDR2 is SYGVKD.

This clonotype occurred many times. The chain links TRBV28 to TRBJ1-6, with 9 bases identical to TRBD1. Per the germline V gene, CDR1 is MDHEN and CDR2 is SYDVKM. The CDR3 has 16 amino acids. V lost 7 bases to trimming and J lost 9 bases; unmatched junction nucleotides: 13. The CDR3 loop is CASTERGQGTGSPLHF. The CDR3 DNA is TGTGCCAGCACCGAGAGGGGACAGGGAACGGGTTCACCCCTCCACTTT. Supplemented by reference TRBV28 and TRBJ1-6, the full variable domain reads DVKVTQSSRYLVKRTGEKVFLECVQDMDHENMFWYRQDPGLGLRLIYFSYDVKMKEKGDIPEGYSVSREKKERFSLILESASTNQTSMYLCASTERGQGTGSPLHFGNGTRLTVT.

On this clonotype itself: A much larger clone lies one base from this, so it may be a read error. The chain is built from TRBV20-1 and TRBJ1-4; D is ambiguous. V lost 4 bases, J lost 9 bases, and 12 bases lay in between. The CDR3 contains 12 residues. Germline CDR1 reads DFQATT; CDR2 reads SNEGSKA (reference sequence). CDR3 DNA sequence: TGCAGTGCTATAAGGTTAAATAAAAAACTGTTTTTT. Its translation is CSAIRLNKKLFF.

This clonotype was counted many times. The V gene is TRBV5-1, the J gene TRBJ2-3, with 7 bases fitting TRBD2. CDR3 length: 15 amino acids. Trimming at V came to 1 base and at J to 1 base, leaving 3 bases not matched to a gene. Germline V gives CDR1 SGHRS, CDR2 YFSETQ. The CDR3 region has the DNA TGCGCCAGCAGCTTGAGCGGGGACGGCACAGATACGCAGTATTTT. This gives the protein CASSLSGDGTDTQYF.

In this sample, this clonotype turned up many times. V and J are TRBV7-2 and TRBJ1-1; the D gene is possibly TRBD1 (5 bases). CDR1 and CDR2 (germline): SGHTA, FQGNSA. This CDR3 has 12 amino acids. With 5 bases removed from V and 10 bases from J, the gap between germline ends came to 14 bases. CDR3 nucleotide sequence: TGTGCCAGCAGCCCATACCAGGGCGCAGCTTTCTTT. It specifies CASSPYQGAAFF.

This clonotype was counted many times. The chain employs TRBV20-1 and TRBJ1-3; D remains ambiguous. V gave up 3 bases and J gave up 0 bases, with 6 bases separating them. The CDR3 contains 13 residues. Germline V gene data show CDR1 as DFQATT and CDR2 as SNEGSKA (reference sequence). In DNA form, the CDR3 reads TGCAGTGCTAGGTGGGACTCTGGAAACACCATATATTTT. Amino acid sequence: CSARWDSGNTIYF.

This clonotype was seen repeatedly, ten times or more. The V and J genes are TRBV20-1 and TRBJ1-5; D gene ambiguous. Germline V gene sequence: CDR1 DFQATT, CDR2 SNEGSKA (reference sequence). V lost 2 bases, J lost 6 bases, and 8 bases lay in between. The CDR3 runs to 12 residues. The CDR3 DNA follows: TGCAGTGCTAGAAGAAGGAGTCAGCCCCAGCATTTT. Translation gives CSARRRSQPQHF.

This clonotype was observed at least ten times. One end of the junction fails to match germline, which may point to a read error. The rearrangement links TRBV15 to TRBJ1-2; TRBD1 aligns across 7 bases. Germline V gene sequence: CDR1 LNHNV, CDR2 YYDKDF (reference sequence). The CDR3 consists of 19 residues. The CDR3 DNA reads TGTGCCACCAGCAGAGTAGAGGGGGCAGCGGGTAAGGTTCTCTACAAATCGGACTTC. Amino acids: CATSRVEGAAGKVLYKSDF. The variable domain in full, with the rest retrieved from reference TRBV15 and TRBJ1-2, is DAMVIQNPRYQVTQFGKPVTLSCSQTLNHNVMYWYQQKSSQAPKLLFHYYDKDFNNEADTPDNFQSRRPNTSFCFLDIRSPGLGDTAMYLCATSRVEGAAGKVLYKSDFGSGTRLTVV.

This clonotype has at least ten counts. The rearrangement joins TRBV4-2 to TRBJ1-4, with D possibly matching TRBD1 (5 bases). Germline V gene lookup returns CDR1 LGHNA and CDR2 YNFKEQ. V was trimmed by 0 bases and J by 4 bases, leaving 9 bases between them. The CDR3 spans 15 residues. The CDR3 loop is CASSQEWDRNEKLFF. The CDR3 region has the DNA TGTGCCAGCAGCCAAGAATGGGACCGTAATGAAAAACTGTTTTTT.

This clonotype was recorded many times. The rearrangement links TRBV5-6 to TRBJ2-7, with 7 bases lining up with TRBD1. The CDR3 runs to 13 residues. Germline-derived CDR1 and CDR2 are SGHDT and YYEEEE. V gave up 2 bases and J gave up 5 bases; unmatched junction bases: 4. In DNA form, the CDR3 reads TGTGCCAGCAGCTTTTTAGGGGGCCACGAGCAGTACTTC. This sequence encodes CASSFLGGHEQYF.

By frequency in the sample, this clonotype is medium-sized. The chain is built from TRBV20-1 and TRBJ1-5; 10 nucleotides align to TRBD1. Germline trimming cut 3 bases from V and 6 bases from J; bases unmatched to any gene: 11. The germline CDR1 and CDR2 sequences are DFQATT and SNEGSKA (reference sequence). The CDR3 totals 16 residues. This CDR3 is CSASQPGTGESQPQHF. The DNA for the CDR3 is TGCAGTGCTAGTCAACCCGGGACAGGGGAGAGTCAGCCCCAGCATTTT.

This clonotype was seen ten or more times. The V call is TRBV5-5, the J call TRBJ1-2; possible D gene TRBD1, 6 bases. This CDR3 has 15 amino acids. V gave up 3 bases and J gave up 2 bases, with 14 bases separating them. The germline V gene encodes CDR1 SGHKS and CDR2 YYEKEE (reference sequence). The CDR3 DNA reads as TGTGCCAGCAGCTCATTGACAGGACAGAACTATGGCTACACCTTC. Translating gives CASSSLTGQNYGYTF.

The rearrangement links TRBV30 to TRBJ2-7; D possibly uses TRBD1 or TRBD2 (5 bases each). The V end lost 1 base, the J end lost 5 bases, and 15 bases lay between the germline ends. Germline CDR1 reads GTSNPN; CDR2 reads SVGIG (reference sequence). CDR3 size: 14 residues. CDR3 bases: TGTGCCTGGAGTGGAGAGGGGATAAGAAACGAGCAGTACTTC. Its translation is CAWSGEGIRNEQYF.

This clonotype was seen many times. J is TRBJ1-5 and V is TRBV10-3; D unclear. The length of the CDR3 is 13 residues. Trimming took off 4 bases at V and 2 bases at J, with 6 bases between the two ends. From germline, CDR1 is ENHRY and CDR2 SYGVKD. The CDR3 loop is CAISVSGNQPQHF. CDR3 nucleotide sequence: TGTGCCATCAGTGTGTCCGGCAATCAGCCCCAGCATTTT.

This clonotype was recorded many times. This chain joins TRBV5-1 and TRBJ1-2; D ambiguous. The CDR3 has 16 amino acids. Trimming cost V 3 bases and J 3 bases, with 18 bases left between them. Germline V lookup: CDR1 SGHRS, CDR2 YFSETQ. The CDR3 reads CASSSEELFYHYGYTF. Here the CDR3 DNA reads TGCGCCAGCAGCTCGGAGGAGCTATTCTACCACTATGGCTACACCTTC.

This clonotype occurred many times. The chain joins TRBV10-3 to TRBJ2-3; D might be TRBD2 (5 bases). Germline loops: CDR1 ENHRY, CDR2 SYGVKD. The CDR3 loop spans 15 amino acids. V was pared by 2 bases and J by 2 bases, with 11 bases between. The CDR3 here is CAISEDGGDTDTQYF. DNA for the CDR3: TGTGCCATCAGTGAGGATGGAGGAGACACAGATACGCAGTATTTT.

This clonotype was counted ten times or more. J is TRBJ2-5 and V is TRBV5-1; a weak D match, TRBD2 (6 bases). CDR1 is SGHRS, CDR2 YFSETQ, per germline. V lost 2 bases to trimming and J lost 2 bases, with 10 bases between them. The CDR3 runs to 14 residues. Here the CDR3 reads CASSLFGTQETQYF. DNA of the CDR3: TGCGCCAGCAGCTTATTTGGGACTCAAGAGACCCAGTACTTC. Looking up the rest from reference TRBV5-1 and TRBJ2-5 gives the full variable domain: KAGVTQTPRYLIKTRGQQVTLSCSPISGHRSVSWYQQTPGQGLQFLFEYFSETQRNKGNFPGRFSGRQFSNSRSEMNVSTLELGDSALYLCASSLFGTQETQYFGPGTRLLVL.

About this clonotype: A much more abundant neighbour one base away suggests this may be a read error. This chain links TRBV29-1 with TRBJ2-1; 8 bases align to TRBD2. There are 13 residues in the CDR3. The ends lost 3 bases at V and 12 bases at J; junction bases unmatched: 10. Germline V gene lookup returns CDR1 SQVTM and CDR2 ANQGSEA. CDR3 amino acids: CSVEVRGGLPQFF. In DNA, the CDR3 is TGCAGCGTTGAGGTCCGGGGGGGCCTCCCGCAGTTCTTC.

This clonotype was observed at least ten times. The V and J genes are TRBV2 and TRBJ1-4; the D gene is possibly TRBD1 (6 bases). The CDR3 has 14 residues. The germline V gene encodes CDR1 SNHLY and CDR2 FYNNEI. The ends were cut back, 7 bases at V and 3 bases at J, with 12 bases in the middle. The CDR3 nucleotides are TGTGCCAGCAATCTACAGGGACCTAATGAAAAACTGTTTTTT. Translated: CASNLQGPNEKLFF.

This clonotype was picked up one time. This chain connects TRBV7-9 to TRBJ1-1; no reliable D call. The CDR3 length is 13 residues. With 4 bases removed from V and 4 bases from J, the gap between germline ends came to 10 bases. The germline CDR1 and CDR2 sequences are SEHNR and FQNEAQ (reference sequence). CDR3 coding DNA: TGTGCCAGCAGCTACAGTGAGGTCACTGAAGCTTTCTTT. This translates into CASSYSEVTEAFF.

This clonotype was seen a few times. The chain carries TRBV7-2 and TRBJ1-5; D remains unclear. The CDR3 covers 15 residues. V was cut by 1 base and J by 0 bases, with 7 bases left in between. Germline-derived CDR1 and CDR2 are SGHTA and FQGNSA. The CDR3 bases are TGTGCCAGCAGCTTAGTGGGGAGTAGCAATCAGCCCCAGCATTTT. Its translation: CASSLVGSSNQPQHF.